A selection of T cell receptor beta chains follows, all from one sample in a study of T cell repertoires in cytomegalovirus infection. TCRdb fed the reads into MiXCR, producing one record per CDR3 protein. The sample lists approximately 700,000 distinct CDR3 sequences, 35% to 45% occurring once. The sequenced sample was PBMCs. These receptors were collected from a human donor in good health (CMV status not recorded). Some clones in this sample may be carry-over from other donors' samples. Each CDR3 is given with its conserved first and last residue.

v_call,cdr3_aa
TRBV28,CASSFSVGKETQYF
TRBV10-3,CAIRGTLGTQYF
TRBV6-6,CASRKTGERNQPQHF
TRBV7-2,CASSLRRGTGGARMTGELFF
TRBV5-1,CASSPERSGTGDPYEQYF
TRBV9,CASSVGGQRSGNTIYF
TRBV12-3/TRBV12-4,CASSRRTSGEYNEQFF
TRBV12-5,CASGLAGGRNEQLF
TRBV5-6,CASSLAPTGKDGYTF
TRBV28,CASSFLIPVANVLTF
TRBV12-3/TRBV12-4,CASSGRGSRPYEQYF
TRBV15,CATSRGGSANTGELFF
TRBV19,CASSISLARYNEQFF
TRBV7-9,CASTEFMNTEAFF
TRBV7-2,CASSLGAGGFSEQYF
TRBV20-1,CSARGAGGGYTF
TRBV7-6,CASSLSGVHTEAFF
TRBV7-2,CASSLFLAQGQFF
TRBV19,CASRSPGDGGELFF
TRBV30,CAWRSLGLSYEQYF
TRBV5-4,CASSLSGTRHYNEQFF
TRBV4-1,CASSSHGDPPPPDTQYF
TRBV18,CASSPPGLAGGNEQYF
TRBV20-1,CSASGTPSYEQYF
TRBV7-6,CASSSGEFRGEQYF
TRBV7-6,CASSLAPGALPSF
TRBV30,CAWSWLAGDQETQYF
TRBV28,CASSSATPGGQPQHF
TRBV28,CASSLIGVLQETQYF
TRBV20-1,CSARGRGGYGQYF
TRBV14,CASSQDRTSGRFYEQFF
TRBV7-2,CASSLSLGVSYEQYF
TRBV28,CASRGEYSNQPQHF
TRBV10-2,CASSAGRPGHGYTF
TRBV19,CARKSGTGDWAYEQYF
TRBV9,CASSAYEGDGAFF
TRBV6-5,CASSYYGGEGTDTQYF
TRBV7-2,CASSFSAGGSVDTQYF
TRBV19,CASSIAWNTEAFF
TRBV7-4,CASSRTGRSNEKLFF
TRBV7-1,CASSGEGQPYEQYF
TRBV6-5,CASSYAAGGDTEAFF
TRBV5-1,CASSLDSSYKLEQYF
TRBV6-6,CASSPPRTSGAYEQYF